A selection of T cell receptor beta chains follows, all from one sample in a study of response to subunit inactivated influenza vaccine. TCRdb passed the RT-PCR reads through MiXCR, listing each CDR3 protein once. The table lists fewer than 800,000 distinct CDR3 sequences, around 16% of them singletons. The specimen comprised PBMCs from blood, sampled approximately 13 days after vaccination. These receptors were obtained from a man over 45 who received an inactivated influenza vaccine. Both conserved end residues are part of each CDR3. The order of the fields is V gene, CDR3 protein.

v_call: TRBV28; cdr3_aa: CADRGQDYGYTF
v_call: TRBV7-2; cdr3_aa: CASSLVLYDPNTGELFF
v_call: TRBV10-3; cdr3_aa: CAITGHLNTEAFF
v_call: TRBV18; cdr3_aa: CASSEGDRGGNEQFF
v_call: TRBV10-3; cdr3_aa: CAIGRAGGANVLTF
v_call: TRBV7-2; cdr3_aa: CASSLVGSANNEQFF
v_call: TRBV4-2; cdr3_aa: CASSQGGAKNIQYF
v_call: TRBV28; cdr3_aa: CASTMTEGLAGYYEQYF
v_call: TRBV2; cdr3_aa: CASSGDWGLETQYF
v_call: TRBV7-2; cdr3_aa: CASSLDVGSDTQYF
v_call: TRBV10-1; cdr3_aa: CASNGQATDTQYF
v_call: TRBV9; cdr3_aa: CASSVGGRTGELFF
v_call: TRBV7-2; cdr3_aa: CASSPSMGLAQYF
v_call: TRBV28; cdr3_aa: CASSLYRTNNEKLFF
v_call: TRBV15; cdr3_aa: CATSREGGRFGNTIYF
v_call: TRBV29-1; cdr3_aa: CSVEDPPPREVDTQYF
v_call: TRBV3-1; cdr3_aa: CASSPWASGDNEQFF
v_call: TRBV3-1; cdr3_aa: CASSQGTGGLTDTQYF
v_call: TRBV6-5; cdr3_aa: CASSYSRRQGRATNEKLFF
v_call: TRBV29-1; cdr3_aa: CSVRYPGQPYGYTF
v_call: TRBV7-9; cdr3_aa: CASSLRQGANNSPLHF
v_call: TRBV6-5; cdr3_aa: CASSSLKLLNEKLFF
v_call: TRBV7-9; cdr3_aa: CASSLWFLQGNTEAFF
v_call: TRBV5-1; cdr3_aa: CASSQISGQSYGYTF
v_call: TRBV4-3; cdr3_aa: CASSQDLRGGRHTQYF
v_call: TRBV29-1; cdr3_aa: CSVFSTGELFF
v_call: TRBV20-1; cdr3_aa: CSAWTSLGGEQYF
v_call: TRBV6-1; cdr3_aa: CASKLAGDPSPHNEQFF
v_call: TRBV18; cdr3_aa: CASSPPQVPANYGYTF
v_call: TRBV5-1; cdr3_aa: CASSQSGGRDTQYF
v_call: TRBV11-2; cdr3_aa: CASSLVGGRASGEQYF